Listed below are T cell receptor beta chains from one sample, sequenced in a study of cytomegalovirus exposure and HLA in healthy donors. The table came from immunoSEQ multiplex PCR; TCRdb's copy has only in-frame clones and leaves some out. The profile covers around 200,000 clones, with 82% appearing a single time and around 0.8% taken by the ten largest. The sequencing input was PBMCs. These receptors all stem from a woman in her late teens or twenties in good health and CMV-seronegative. Each CDR3 is given with its conserved first and last residue. The order of the fields is J gene, clone size, CDR3 length, D gene, V gene, CDR3 protein, CDR3 DNA. A D gene is named only where the DNA matches it firmly. Expanded clones get a size class; other rows say once, few or many, or leave the size out.

TRBJ2-7 - 15 - TRBV28 CASRGSSGTFYEQYF TGTGCCAGCAGAGGGTCCAGCGGGACATTCTACGAGCAGTACTTC
TRBJ1-2 - 15 - TRBV6-5 CASCSRFEGLYGYTF TGTGCCAGCTGTTCAAGGTTTGAGGGACTCTATGGCTACACCTTC
TRBJ1-2 - 14 TRBD1 TRBV28 CASSSGQGGYGYTF TGTGCCAGCAGTTCAGGACAGGGCGGCTATGGCTACACCTTC
TRBJ1-1 - 17 - TRBV5-5 CASSFGVLRDMNTEAFF TGTGCCAGCAGCTTCGGGGTACTAAGAGATATGAACACTGAAGCTTTCTTT
TRBJ1-2 once 13 - TRBV19 CASSDGQRYGYTF TGTGCCAGTAGTGATGGACAGAGATATGGCTACACCTTC
TRBJ2-5 - 16 TRBD2 TRBV27 CASRERLAGPPGTQYF TGTGCCAGCAGGGAAAGACTAGCGGGGCCCCCGGGGACCCAGTACTTC
TRBJ2-2 - 15 - TRBV15 CATSRDLRNTGELFF TGTGCCACCAGCAGAGATCTGAGGAACACCGGGGAGCTGTTTTTT
TRBJ2-3 once 15 TRBD2 TRBV7-3 CASSFIAGGTDTQYF TGTGCCAGCAGCTTCATAGCGGGAGGGACAGATACGCAGTATTTT
TRBJ1-2 - 15 TRBD1 TRBV5-1 CASSSGTGQDYGYTF TGCGCCAGCAGCTCCGGGACAGGGCAGGACTATGGCTACACCTTC
TRBJ2-4 - 15 - TRBV7-9 CASSVTGLAKNIQYF TGTGCCAGCAGCGTCACAGGGCTAGCCAAAAACATTCAGTACTTC
TRBJ1-2 few 15 - TRBV7-6 CASSLTQGSPYGYTF TGTGCCAGCAGCTTAACTCAGGGGTCCCCTTATGGCTACACCTTC
TRBJ2-1 - 17 TRBD1 TRBV4-1 CASSQDETGNSYNEQFF TGCGCCAGCAGCCAAGACGAGACAGGGAACTCCTACAATGAGCAGTTCTTC
TRBJ1-5 - 15 - TRBV11-2 CASSLDRTKGRAQHF TGTGCCAGCAGCTTAGACAGGACAAAGGGCCGGGCCCAGCATTTT
TRBJ1-1 - 14 - TRBV18 CASSPPGGRGEAFF TGTGCCAGCTCACCACCCGGGGGGCGGGGTGAAGCTTTCTTT
TRBJ1-3 few 14 - TRBV6-1 CASRVQGSGNTIYF TGTGCCAGCAGGGTACAGGGTTCTGGAAACACCATATATTTT
TRBJ1-1 - 13 - TRBV29-1 CSVAGGESFEAFF TGCAGCGTTGCCGGAGGGGAGTCTTTTGAAGCTTTCTTT
TRBJ2-3 - 15 TRBD2 TRBV19 CASSIGTSGTDTQYF TGTGCCAGTAGTATCGGGACTAGCGGCACAGATACGCAGTATTTT
TRBJ2-7 once 15 TRBD1 TRBV19 CASSAMTGSSYEQYF TGTGCCAGTAGTGCAATGACAGGGAGCTCCTACGAGCAGTACTTC
TRBJ2-7 - 17 TRBD1 TRBV18 CASSLMAPGQGLNEQYF TGTGCCAGCTCACTCATGGCTCCGGGACAGGGTCTCAACGAGCAGTACTTC
TRBJ2-6 few 15 - TRBV2 CASSVGRAGANVLTF TGTGCCAGCAGTGTAGGCAGGGCCGGGGCCAACGTCCTGACTTTC
TRBJ2-2 - 16 TRBD2 TRBV6-1 CASSEREGRSTGELFF TGTGCCAGCAGTGAGCGGGAGGGCCGTTCCACCGGGGAGCTGTTTTTT
TRBJ2-7 once 11 - TRBV2 CASIDAGEQYF TGTGCCAGCATTGACGCGGGGGAGCAGTACTTC
TRBJ1-4 once 15 - TRBV6-1 CASTEGLGAQEKLFF TGTGCCAGCACCGAAGGGCTGGGAGCTCAGGAAAAACTGTTTTTT
TRBJ2-5 - 17 TRBD1 TRBV7-9 CASSAKTGTGPQETQYF TGTGCCAGCAGCGCTAAAACCGGGACAGGGCCCCAAGAGACCCAGTACTTC
TRBJ1-2 - 14 - TRBV11-2 CASSAGIINYGYTF TGTGCCAGCAGCGCAGGGATCATTAACTATGGCTACACCTTC
TRBJ1-1 - 15 - TRBV13 CASSSTEAGGTEAFF TGTGCCAGCAGCTCAACCGAAGCCGGGGGCACTGAAGCTTTCTTT
TRBJ2-5 few 16 TRBD2 TRBV6-5 CASSYWASGSRETQYF TGTGCCAGCAGTTACTGGGCTAGCGGGAGTAGGGAGACCCAGTACTTC
TRBJ2-2 - 17 TRBD2 TRBV11-2 CASSLGTSGRASGELFF TGTGCCAGCAGCTTAGGGACTAGCGGGAGGGCCTCCGGGGAGCTGTTTTTT
TRBJ2-7 - 11 TRBD2 TRBV30 CAWSAGGQQYF TGTGCCTGGAGTGCGGGGGGGCAGCAGTACTTC
TRBJ2-4 once 13 TRBD1 TRBV28 CASSVAGTGIQYF TGTGCCAGCAGTGTCGCCGGGACAGGCATTCAGTACTTC
TRBJ1-2 - 16 - TRBV18 CASSPQSNDSPGGYTF TGTGCCAGCTCACCACAGTCTAACGACAGCCCAGGCGGCTACACCTTC
TRBJ1-2 few 16 TRBD1 TRBV11-2 CASSPLRGLGNYGYTF TGTGCCAGCAGCCCCCTCAGGGGGCTGGGGAACTATGGCTACACCTTC
TRBJ2-7 - 15 TRBD1 TRBV5-4 CASSSPGQADSEQYF TGTGCCAGCAGCTCACCGGGACAGGCGGACTCCGAGCAGTACTTC
TRBJ1-1 - 15 - TRBV5-5 CASSLGGTMNTEAFF TGTGCCAGCAGCTTAGGGGGGACTATGAACACTGAAGCTTTCTTT
TRBJ1-2 - 14 - TRBV29-1 CSVEVVREKYGYTF TGCAGCGTTGAAGTTGTCAGGGAAAAGTATGGCTACACCTTC
TRBJ2-2 - 12 - TRBV5-6 CASSLVEVELFF TGTGCCAGCAGCTTGGTAGAGGTGGAGCTGTTTTTT
TRBJ1-2 - 13 TRBD1 TRBV30 CACQKQGFYGYTF TGTGCCTGTCAGAAACAGGGGTTCTATGGCTACACCTTC
TRBJ2-3 - 12 - TRBV7-9 CSSSQQGDTQYF TGTTCCAGCAGCCAACAGGGAGATACGCAGTATTTT
TRBJ1-6 - 15 TRBD1 TRBV5-6 CASSFGTGVRSPLHF TGTGCCAGCAGCTTTGGTACAGGGGTTCGGTCACCCCTCCACTTT
TRBJ1-1 - 13 - TRBV2 CASTRRGNTEAFF TGTGCCAGCACCCGGAGGGGGAACACTGAAGCTTTCTTT